This paragraph covers one T cell receptor (beta chain) sequence. This sample is part of a study of blood T cell repertoires in COVID-19. At the level of the study: The cDNA or gDNA used as material had been derived from T cells, B-cell-depleted T cells, or PBMCs.

As processed by the authors: Amplification of reference gene primers was used by the study to estimate nucleated cell counts. Method: immunoSEQ multiplex PCR; TCRdb's copy keeps in-frame clones and lacks some. That table is the source of V, J and clone size, and D and trimming were worked out from the DNA. The sample consists of approximately 300,000 clones, 90% of them appearing once. Germline assignment: CDR1 MRHNA and CDR2 SNTAGT. The length of the CDR3 is 14 residues. Trimming shortened V by 3 bases and J by 2 bases, and 9 bases separated the two germline ends. The sample consisted of peripheral blood. The TCR was taken from a woman under 40 with COVID-19, enrolled during active disease. V gene TRBV6-4 combines with J gene TRBJ2-3; tentatively, D is TRBD2 (5 bases). CDR3 DNA: TGTGCCAGCAGTGAAGGAGCGGACACAGATACGCAGTATTTT. Translated, it gives CASSEGADTDTQYF.